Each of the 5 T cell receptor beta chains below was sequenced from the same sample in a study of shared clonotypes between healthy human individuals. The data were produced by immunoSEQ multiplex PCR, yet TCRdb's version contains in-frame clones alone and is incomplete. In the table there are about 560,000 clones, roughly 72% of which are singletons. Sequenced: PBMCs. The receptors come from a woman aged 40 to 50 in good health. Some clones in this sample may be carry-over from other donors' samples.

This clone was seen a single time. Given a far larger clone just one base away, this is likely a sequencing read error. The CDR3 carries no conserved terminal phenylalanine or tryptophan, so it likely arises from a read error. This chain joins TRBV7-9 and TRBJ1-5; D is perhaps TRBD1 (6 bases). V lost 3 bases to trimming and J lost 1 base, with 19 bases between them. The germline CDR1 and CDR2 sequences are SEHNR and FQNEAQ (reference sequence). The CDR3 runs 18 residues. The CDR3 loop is CASSLVGGGLTSNQPQHL. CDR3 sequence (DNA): TGTGCCAGCAGCTTGGTAGGAGGGGGACTTACGAGCAATCAGCCCCAGCATCTT.

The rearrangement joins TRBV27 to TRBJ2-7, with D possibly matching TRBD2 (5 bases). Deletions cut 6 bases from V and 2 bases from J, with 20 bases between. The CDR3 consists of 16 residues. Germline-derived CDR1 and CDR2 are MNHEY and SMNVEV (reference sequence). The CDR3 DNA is TGTGCCAGCAGCCGAAAAAGCGGAGCCGGTGCCTACGAGCAGTACTTC. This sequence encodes CASSRKSGAGAYEQYF.

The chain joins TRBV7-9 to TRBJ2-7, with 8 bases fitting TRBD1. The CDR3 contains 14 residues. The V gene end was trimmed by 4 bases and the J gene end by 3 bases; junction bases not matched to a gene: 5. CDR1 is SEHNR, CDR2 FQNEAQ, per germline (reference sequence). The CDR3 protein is CASSSTGVSYEQYF. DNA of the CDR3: TGTGCCAGCAGCTCGACAGGGGTTAGCTACGAGCAGTACTTC.

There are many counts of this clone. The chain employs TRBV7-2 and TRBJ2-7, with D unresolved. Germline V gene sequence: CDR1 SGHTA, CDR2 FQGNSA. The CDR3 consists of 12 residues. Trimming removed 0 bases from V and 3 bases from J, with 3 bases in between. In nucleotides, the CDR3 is TGTGCCAGCAGCTTAGCGTTCTACGAGCAGTACTTC. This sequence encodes CASSLAFYEQYF. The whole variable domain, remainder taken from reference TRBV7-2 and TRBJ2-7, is GAGVSQSPSNKVTEKGKDVELRCDPISGHTALYWYRQSLGQGLEFLIYFQGNSAPDKSGLPSDRFSAERTGGSVSTLTIQRTQQEDSAVYLCASSLAFYEQYFGPGTRLTVT.

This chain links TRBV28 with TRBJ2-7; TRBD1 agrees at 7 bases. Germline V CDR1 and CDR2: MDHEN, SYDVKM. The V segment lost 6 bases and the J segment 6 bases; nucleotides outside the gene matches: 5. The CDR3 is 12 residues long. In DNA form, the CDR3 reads TGTGCCAGCAGATCGGGACAGCGCGAGCAGTACTTC. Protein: CASRSGQREQYF.